The TCR beta chain under discussion was sequenced for a study of shared clonotypes between healthy human individuals. From germline, CDR1 is LGHNA and CDR2 YSLEER. Trimming left V 1 base short and J 7 bases short, with 16 bases between. The CDR3 covers 15 residues. Unsorted samples, those not sorted, used some 89 million PBMCs for genomic DNA. Only in-frame clones appear in the TCRdb table, and some are missing; sequencing was by immunoSEQ multiplex PCR. The table shows fewer than 550,000 clones, with about 75% occurring only once. V usage is TRBV4-3 and J usage is TRBJ1-2; TRBD1 might be the D (6 bases). The sequenced material came from PBMCs. The clonotype comes from a woman aged 40 to 50 in good health. Some clones in this sample may be carry-over from other donors' samples. The CDR3 protein is CASSQVGGGARGYTF. CDR3 coding DNA: TGCGCCAGCAGCCAAGTCGGCGGGGGGGCGCGTGGCTACACCTTC.